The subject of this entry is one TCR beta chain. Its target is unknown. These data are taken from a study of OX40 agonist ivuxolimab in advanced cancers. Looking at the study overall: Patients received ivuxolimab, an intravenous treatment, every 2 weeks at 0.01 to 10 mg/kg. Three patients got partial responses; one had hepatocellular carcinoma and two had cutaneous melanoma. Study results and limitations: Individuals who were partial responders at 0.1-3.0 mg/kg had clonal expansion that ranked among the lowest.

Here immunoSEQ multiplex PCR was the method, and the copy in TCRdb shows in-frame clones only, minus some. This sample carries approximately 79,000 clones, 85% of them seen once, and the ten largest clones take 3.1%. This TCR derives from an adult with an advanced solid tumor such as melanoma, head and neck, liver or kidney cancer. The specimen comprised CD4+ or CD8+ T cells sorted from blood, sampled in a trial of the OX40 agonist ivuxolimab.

The CDR3 sequence: CASSQRSTGGTTDTQYF. CDR3 nucleotides: TGCGCCAGCAGCCAACGATCCACAGGGGGAACGACAGATACGCAGTATTTT. The J gene is TRBJ2-3, the V gene TRBV4-1, with 8 bases that match TRBD1. CDR3 length: 17 residues. Trimming took 2 bases from V and 3 from J; bases not matched to a gene: 10. Germline lookup yields CDR1 MGHRA and CDR2 YSYEKL.